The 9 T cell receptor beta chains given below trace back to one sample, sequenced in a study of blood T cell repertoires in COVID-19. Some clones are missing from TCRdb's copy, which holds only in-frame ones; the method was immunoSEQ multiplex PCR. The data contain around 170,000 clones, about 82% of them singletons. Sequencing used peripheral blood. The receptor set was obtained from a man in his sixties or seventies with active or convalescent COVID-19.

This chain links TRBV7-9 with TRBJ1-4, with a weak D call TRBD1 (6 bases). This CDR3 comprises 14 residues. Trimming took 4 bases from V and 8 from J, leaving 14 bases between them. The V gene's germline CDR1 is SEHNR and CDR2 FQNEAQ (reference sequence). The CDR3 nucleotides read TGTGCCAGCAGCTCAGGACAGTCTCTGGAAAAACTGTTTTTT. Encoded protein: CASSSGQSLEKLFF.

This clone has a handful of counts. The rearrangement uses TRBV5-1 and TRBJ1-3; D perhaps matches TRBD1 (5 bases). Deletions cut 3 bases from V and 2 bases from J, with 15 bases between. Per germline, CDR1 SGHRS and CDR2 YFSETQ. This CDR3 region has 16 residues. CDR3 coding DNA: TGCGCCAGCAGCTCTCGACCGCGGGGCCCTGGAAACACCATATATTTT. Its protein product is CASSSRPRGPGNTIYF.

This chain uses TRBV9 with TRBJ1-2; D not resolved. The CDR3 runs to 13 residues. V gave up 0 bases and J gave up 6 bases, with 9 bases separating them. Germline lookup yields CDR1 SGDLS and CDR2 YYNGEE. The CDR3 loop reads CASSVASVDGYTF. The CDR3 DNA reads TGTGCCAGCAGCGTAGCGTCGGTTGATGGCTACACCTTC. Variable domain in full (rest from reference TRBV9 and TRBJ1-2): DSGVTQTPKHLITATGQRVTLRCSPRSGDLSVYWYQQSLDQGLQFLIQYYNGEERAKGNILERFSAQQFPDLHSELNLSSLELGDSALYFCASSVASVDGYTFGSGTRLTVV.

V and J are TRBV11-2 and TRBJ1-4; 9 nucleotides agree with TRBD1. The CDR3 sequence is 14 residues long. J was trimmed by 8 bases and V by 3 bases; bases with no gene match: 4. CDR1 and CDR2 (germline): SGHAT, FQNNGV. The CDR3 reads CASSLGQGGEKLFF. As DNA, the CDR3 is TGTGCCAGCAGCTTGGGACAGGGAGGGGAAAAACTGTTTTTT.

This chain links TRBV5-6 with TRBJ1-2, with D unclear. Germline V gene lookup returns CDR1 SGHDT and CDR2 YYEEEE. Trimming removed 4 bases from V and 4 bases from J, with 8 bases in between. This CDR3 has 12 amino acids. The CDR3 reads CASSVGSYGYTF. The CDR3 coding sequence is TGTGCCAGCAGCGTCGGGAGCTATGGCTACACCTTC.

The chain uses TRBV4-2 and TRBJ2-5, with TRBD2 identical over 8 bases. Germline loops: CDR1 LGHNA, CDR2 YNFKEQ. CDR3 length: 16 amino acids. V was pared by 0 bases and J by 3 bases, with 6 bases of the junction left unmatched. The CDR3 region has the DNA TGTGCCAGCAGCCAAGATCGTGCGGGGGGAAAAGAGACCCAGTACTTC. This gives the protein CASSQDRAGGKETQYF.

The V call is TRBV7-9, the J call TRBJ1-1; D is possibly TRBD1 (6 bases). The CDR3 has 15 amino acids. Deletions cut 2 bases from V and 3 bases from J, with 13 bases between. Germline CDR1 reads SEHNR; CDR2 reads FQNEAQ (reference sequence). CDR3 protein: CASSLSVAGDTEAFF. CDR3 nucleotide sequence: TGTGCCAGCAGCTTAAGTGTGGCAGGGGACACTGAAGCTTTCTTT.

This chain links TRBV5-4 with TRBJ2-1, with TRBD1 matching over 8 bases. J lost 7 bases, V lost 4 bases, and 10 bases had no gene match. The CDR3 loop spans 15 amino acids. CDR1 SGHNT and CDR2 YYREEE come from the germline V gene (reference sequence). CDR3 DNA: TGTGCCAGCAGCAAAGCAGGGGGCGGCCCTAATGAGCAGTTCTTC. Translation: CASSKAGGGPNEQFF.

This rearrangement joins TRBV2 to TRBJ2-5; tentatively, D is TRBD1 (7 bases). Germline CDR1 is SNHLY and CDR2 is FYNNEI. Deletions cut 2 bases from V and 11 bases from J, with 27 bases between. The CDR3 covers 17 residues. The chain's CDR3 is CASSEQGTVGGTGAQYF. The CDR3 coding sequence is TGTGCCAGCAGTGAACAGGGGACTGTTGGGGGTACAGGGGCTCAGTACTTC. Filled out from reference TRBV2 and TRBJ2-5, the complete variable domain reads EPEVTQTPSHQVTQMGQEVILRCVPISNHLYFYWYRQILGQKVEFLVSFYNNEISEKSEIFDDQFSVERPDGSNFTLKIRSTKLEDSAMYFCASSEQGTVGGTGAQYFGPGTRLLVL.